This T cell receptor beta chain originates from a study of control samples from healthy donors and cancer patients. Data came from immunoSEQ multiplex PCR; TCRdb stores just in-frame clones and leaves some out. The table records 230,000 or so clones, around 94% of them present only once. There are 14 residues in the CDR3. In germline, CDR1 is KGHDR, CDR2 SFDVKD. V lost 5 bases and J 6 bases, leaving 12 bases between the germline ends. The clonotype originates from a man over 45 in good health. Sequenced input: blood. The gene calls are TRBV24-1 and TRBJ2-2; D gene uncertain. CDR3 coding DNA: TGTGCCACCAGTGGCCCCTGGGCGGCCGGGGAGCTGTTTTTT. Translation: CATSGPWAAGELFF.